This TCR beta chain was obtained from a study of molecular identifiers for immune sequencing clone quantification. Study-wide background: Replicate RNA from around 20,000 or 100,000 naive CD8 T cells formed five aliquots; four were sequenced.

CDR3 length equals 16 residues. CDR1 MDHEN and CDR2 SYDVKM come from the germline V gene. Study results and caveats: Barcode sharing among identical TCR molecules could make large clones appear smaller.

Of note for this clonotype: What it binds is unknown. The germline gene is not matched at one end of the junction; a read error may be the cause.

Bulk TCR library preparation followed previously described methods with listed TCR primers. TCRdb independently ran MiXCR on the PCR reads; one entry per CDR3 protein. The sample holds 85,000 to 120,000 distinct CDR3 sequences, less than 35% seen once. This clonotype was sampled from a human donor in good health. Some libraries in this study had Jurkat cell RNA spiked in. The rearrangement joins TRBV28 to TRBJ2-1; 11 nucleotides align to TRBD2. Sequencing used naive CD8+ T cells from blood, with Jurkat cell RNA spiked in. As to subset: FACS-sorted CD8+CD4-CCR7+CD45RA+ naive T cells. CDR3 residues: CASSSETSGRLDEQLF. Written as DNA, the CDR3 is TGTGCCAGCAGTTCCGAAACTAGCGGGAGACTTGATGAGCAGCTCTTC.